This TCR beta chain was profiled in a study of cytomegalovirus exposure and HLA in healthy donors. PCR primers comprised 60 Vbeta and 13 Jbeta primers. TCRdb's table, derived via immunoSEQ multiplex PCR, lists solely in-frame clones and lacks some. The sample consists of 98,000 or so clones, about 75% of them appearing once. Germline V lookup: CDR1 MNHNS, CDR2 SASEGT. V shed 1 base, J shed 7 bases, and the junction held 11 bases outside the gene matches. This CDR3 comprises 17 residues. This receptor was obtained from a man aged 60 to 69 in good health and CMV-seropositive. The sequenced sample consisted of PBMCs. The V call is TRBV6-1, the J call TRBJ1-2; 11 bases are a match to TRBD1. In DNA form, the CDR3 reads TGTGCCAGCAGTGAAGTTACTGGGTTCGGGACAGGGGGTGGCTACACCTTC. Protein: CASSEVTGFGTGGGYTF.